One T cell receptor (beta chain) is described in this entry. This sample was taken from a study of blood T cell repertoires in COVID-19. Turning to the study itself: Specimens from acute and convalescent COVID-19 originated in the United States, Italy and Spain.

The germline CDR1 and CDR2 sequences are SGHDN and FVKESK. The ends were cut back, 1 base at V and 5 bases at J, with 26 bases in the middle. The CDR3 consists of 20 residues. As processed by the authors: Counts of nucleated cells, estimated from reference gene primer amplification, were obtained. Sequencing used immunoSEQ multiplex PCR; TCRdb keeps in-frame clones, though not all of them. V, J and clone size are taken as reported in that table, and D and trimming were inferred from the DNA itself. Found here are approximately 240,000 clones, approximately 84% of them singletons; the top ten hold 2.9%.

This receptor was identified in a man aged 45-65 years who had recovered from COVID-19. The sample consisted of peripheral blood. The rearrangement uses TRBV14 and TRBJ1-4, with D perhaps matching TRBD1 (5 bases). CDR3 amino acids: CASSQARGHSHRMENEKLFF. In DNA form, the CDR3 reads TGTGCCAGCAGCCAAGCAAGAGGACACAGCCACCGGATGGAGAATGAAAAACTGTTTTTT.